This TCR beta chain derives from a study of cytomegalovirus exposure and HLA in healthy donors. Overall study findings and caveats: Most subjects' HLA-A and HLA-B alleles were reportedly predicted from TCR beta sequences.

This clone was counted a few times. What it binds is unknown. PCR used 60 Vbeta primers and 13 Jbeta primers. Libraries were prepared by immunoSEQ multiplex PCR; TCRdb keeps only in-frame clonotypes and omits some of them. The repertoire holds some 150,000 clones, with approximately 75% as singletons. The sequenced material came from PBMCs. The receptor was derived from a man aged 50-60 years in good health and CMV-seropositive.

CDR3 residues: CASSFSGSYEQYF. The CDR3 nucleotides read TGTGCCAGCAGCTTTAGCGGGAGCTACGAGCAGTACTTC. The chain uses TRBV7-2 and TRBJ2-7; TRBD2 matches 9 bases. J lost 3 bases, V lost 3 bases, and 0 bases had no gene match. The CDR3 runs 13 residues. Germline loops: CDR1 SGHTA, CDR2 FQGNSA.